These T cell receptor beta chains were read from a single sample in a study of blood T cell repertoires in COVID-19. Profiling relied on immunoSEQ multiplex PCR, and the TCRdb table lists in-frame clones only, not all of them. The table lists some 87,000 clones, around three quarters of them singletons. The sample taken for sequencing was peripheral blood. Receptors were obtained from a woman at least 80 years old with active or convalescent COVID-19. Each CDR3 is given with its conserved first and last residue. D genes are given only for firm matches. Some rows mark clone size as missing; the rest say once, few, many or name a class of expanded clone.

J gene: TRBJ1-1
clone size: -
D gene: -
V gene: TRBV7-9
CDR3 DNA: TGTGCCAGCAGCTCCCGGGACACCCTCCTCAAGGGTGAAGCTTTCTTT
CDR3 protein: CASSSRDTLLKGEAFF

J gene: TRBJ1-4
clone size: -
D gene: TRBD1
V gene: TRBV28
CDR3 DNA: TGTGCCAGCAGCTCGACAGGGTCTGATGAAAAACTGTTTTTT
CDR3 protein: CASSSTGSDEKLFF

J gene: TRBJ2-5
clone size: -
D gene: TRBD1
V gene: TRBV6-5
CDR3 DNA: TGTGCCAGCAGGAGGACAGGGGGCCAAGAGACCCAGTACTTC
CDR3 protein: CASRRTGGQETQYF

J gene: TRBJ2-7
clone size: -
D gene: TRBD1
V gene: TRBV4-3
CDR3 DNA: TGCGCCAGCAGCCTCCGGACAGGGTTACACGAGCAGTACTTC
CDR3 protein: CASSLRTGLHEQYF

J gene: TRBJ2-7
clone size: -
D gene: TRBD1
V gene: TRBV5-3
CDR3 DNA: TGTGCCAGAAGCTTGGAGGGACAGTTCTACGAGCAGTACTTC
CDR3 protein: CARSLEGQFYEQYF

J gene: TRBJ1-2
clone size: -
D gene: TRBD1
V gene: TRBV2
CDR3 DNA: TGTGCCAGCCGACAGGGATGGGGCTACACCTTC
CDR3 protein: CASRQGWGYTF

J gene: TRBJ1-5
clone size: -
D gene: TRBD1
V gene: TRBV4-1
CDR3 DNA: TGCGCCAGCAGCCAAGAGCATCAGGGGGGCAATCAGCCCCAGCATTTT
CDR3 protein: CASSQEHQGGNQPQHF

J gene: TRBJ2-5
clone size: -
D gene: TRBD1
V gene: TRBV19
CDR3 DNA: TGTGCCAGTAGCACGACGACAGGGAGTGGTCAAGAGACCCAGTACTTC
CDR3 protein: CASSTTTGSGQETQYF

J gene: TRBJ2-7
clone size: -
D gene: -
V gene: TRBV4-1
CDR3 DNA: TGCGCCTCCTCCGTGGGACTCCGGGACGAGCAGTACTTC
CDR3 protein: CASSVGLRDEQYF

J gene: TRBJ1-2
clone size: -
D gene: -
V gene: TRBV6-5
CDR3 DNA: TGTGCCAGCAGGGTAGGGGACTATGGCTACACCTTC
CDR3 protein: CASRVGDYGYTF

J gene: TRBJ1-5
clone size: -
D gene: TRBD1
V gene: TRBV6-1
CDR3 DNA: TGTGCCAGCAGTGGACCCTTGGGGACAGTGAGCAATCAGCCCCAGCATTTT
CDR3 protein: CASSGPLGTVSNQPQHF

J gene: TRBJ1-5
clone size: -
D gene: -
V gene: TRBV14
CDR3 DNA: TGTGCCAGCAGCCCGACTTTGAGTCAGCCCCAGCATTTT
CDR3 protein: CASSPTLSQPQHF

J gene: TRBJ1-1
clone size: once
D gene: -
V gene: TRBV5-6
CDR3 DNA: TGTGCCAGCACCTACAGTCGGACACTATACACTGAAGCTTTCTTT
CDR3 protein: CASTYSRTLYTEAFF

J gene: TRBJ2-2
clone size: once
D gene: TRBD1
V gene: TRBV7-2
CDR3 DNA: TGTGCCAGCAGCCCTGTGACAGGGGGCCTCGGGGAGCTGTTTTTT
CDR3 protein: CASSPVTGGLGELFF

J gene: TRBJ1-4
clone size: -
D gene: -
V gene: TRBV30
CDR3 DNA: TGTGCCTGGACCAGGGTAAATGAAAAACTGTTTTTT
CDR3 protein: CAWTRVNEKLFF

J gene: TRBJ2-5
clone size: -
D gene: TRBD1
V gene: TRBV5-1
CDR3 DNA: TGCGCCAGCAGCCCCTGGCAGGGGGCCGAAAAAGAGACCCAGTACTTC
CDR3 protein: CASSPWQGAEKETQYF

J gene: TRBJ2-5
clone size: -
D gene: -
V gene: TRBV12-5
CDR3 DNA: TGTGCTAGTGGGGGCCCGGAGACCCAGTACTTC
CDR3 protein: CASGGPETQYF

J gene: TRBJ1-2
clone size: -
D gene: -
V gene: TRBV7-9
CDR3 DNA: TGTGCCAGCAGCTCTCCATTCCCAGGTCTGGATGGCTACACCTTC
CDR3 protein: CASSSPFPGLDGYTF

J gene: TRBJ1-2
clone size: few
D gene: TRBD1
V gene: TRBV5-4
CDR3 DNA: TGTGCCAGCAGCTCCATGACAGGGGGGGGCTATGGCTACACCTTC
CDR3 protein: CASSSMTGGGYGYTF

J gene: TRBJ1-5
clone size: -
D gene: -
V gene: TRBV6-1
CDR3 DNA: TGTGCCAGCAGTGAATCTCCGGGACAAAATCAGCCCCAGCATTTT
CDR3 protein: CASSESPGQNQPQHF

J gene: TRBJ1-1
clone size: -
D gene: -
V gene: TRBV4-3
CDR3 DNA: TGCGCCAGCAGCCAAGAGGTACACCGGAACACTGAAGCTTTCTTT
CDR3 protein: CASSQEVHRNTEAFF

J gene: TRBJ2-5
clone size: -
D gene: TRBD2
V gene: TRBV19
CDR3 DNA: TGTGCCAGTAGTCTTAGCGGGGGCGGGGGAGAGACCCAGTACTTC
CDR3 protein: CASSLSGGGGETQYF

J gene: TRBJ1-3
clone size: few
D gene: -
V gene: TRBV4-2
CDR3 DNA: TGTGCCAGCAGCCAAGAATCGGGTGTTGGAAACACCATATATTTT
CDR3 protein: CASSQESGVGNTIYF

J gene: TRBJ1-2
clone size: -
D gene: TRBD1
V gene: TRBV11-1
CDR3 DNA: TGTGCCAGCAGCATGGACAGGGGTTTTGACTATGGCTACACCTTC
CDR3 protein: CASSMDRGFDYGYTF